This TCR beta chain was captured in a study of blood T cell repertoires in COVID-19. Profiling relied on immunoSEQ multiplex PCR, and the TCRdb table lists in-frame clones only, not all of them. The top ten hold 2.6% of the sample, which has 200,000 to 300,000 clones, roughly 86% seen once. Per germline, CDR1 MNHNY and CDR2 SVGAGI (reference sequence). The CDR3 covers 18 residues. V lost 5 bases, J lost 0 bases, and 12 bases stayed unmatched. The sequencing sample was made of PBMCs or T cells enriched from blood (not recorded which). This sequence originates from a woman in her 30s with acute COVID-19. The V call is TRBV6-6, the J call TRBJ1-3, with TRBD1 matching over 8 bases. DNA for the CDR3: TGTGCCAGCAGTCCCGGACAGGGACTATTGTTCTCTGGAAACACCATATATTTT. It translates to CASSPGQGLLFSGNTIYF.